This T cell receptor (beta chain) derives from a study of molecular identifiers for immune sequencing clone quantification. Overall study findings and caveats: Naive cells had under 1% of molecules in clones above 20 RNA copies, effectors over 99%.

In TCRdb, the PCR reads were re-called with MiXCR into one record per CDR3 protein. The data show around 460,000 distinct CDR3 sequences, around 21% seen once. CDR1 is MNHEY and CDR2 is SVGAGI in the germline V gene. The length of the CDR3 is 13 residues. The V and J ends lost 6 bases and 13 bases respectively, with 18 bases between them. In the case of this clonotype: Its antigen is as yet unknown.

The V gene is TRBV6-5, the J gene TRBJ2-2; perhaps TRBD2 as D (5 bases). The TCR comes from a human donor in good health. Some libraries in this study had Jurkat cell RNA spiked in. The sample was naive CD8+ T cells from blood, with Jurkat cell RNA spiked in. As to subset: FACS-sorted CD8+CD4-CCR7+CD45RA+ naive T cells. CDR3 coding DNA: TGTGCCAGCAGAGGGTCAGTTACCGGAGGGCTGTTTTTT. Translated: CASRGSVTGGLFF.